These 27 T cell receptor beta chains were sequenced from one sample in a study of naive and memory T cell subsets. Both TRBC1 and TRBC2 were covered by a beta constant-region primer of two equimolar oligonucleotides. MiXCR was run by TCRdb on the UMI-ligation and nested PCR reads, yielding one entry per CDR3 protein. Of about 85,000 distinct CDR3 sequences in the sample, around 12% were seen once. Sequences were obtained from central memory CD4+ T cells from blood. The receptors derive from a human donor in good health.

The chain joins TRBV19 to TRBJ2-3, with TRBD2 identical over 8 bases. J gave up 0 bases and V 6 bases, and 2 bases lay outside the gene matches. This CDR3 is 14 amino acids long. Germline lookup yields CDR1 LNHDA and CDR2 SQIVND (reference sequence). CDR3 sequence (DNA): TGTGCCAGTAGACTAGCGGTTAGCACAGATACGCAGTATTTT. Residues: CASRLAVSTDTQYF.

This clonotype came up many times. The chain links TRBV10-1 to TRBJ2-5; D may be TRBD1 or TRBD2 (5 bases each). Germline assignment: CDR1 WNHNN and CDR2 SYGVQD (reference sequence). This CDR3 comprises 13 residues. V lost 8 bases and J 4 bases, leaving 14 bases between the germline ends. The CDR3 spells CASGPGTPETQYF. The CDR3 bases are TGCGCCAGCGGTCCCGGGACCCCAGAGACCCAGTACTTC.

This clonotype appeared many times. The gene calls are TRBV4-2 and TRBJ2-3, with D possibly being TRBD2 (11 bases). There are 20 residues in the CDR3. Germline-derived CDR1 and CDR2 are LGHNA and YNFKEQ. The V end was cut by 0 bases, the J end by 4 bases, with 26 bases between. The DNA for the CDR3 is TGTGCCAGCAGCCAAGATCCGACAGGGGGCAAACTAGCGGGAGCAGATACGCAGTATTTT. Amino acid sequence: CASSQDPTGGKLAGADTQYF.

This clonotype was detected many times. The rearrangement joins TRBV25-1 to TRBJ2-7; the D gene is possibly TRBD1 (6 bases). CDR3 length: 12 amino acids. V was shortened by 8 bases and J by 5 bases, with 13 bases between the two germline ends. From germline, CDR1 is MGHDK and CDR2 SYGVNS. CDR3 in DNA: TGTGCCAGCCTGACCCACAGGGACGAGCAGTACTTC. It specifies CASLTHRDEQYF.

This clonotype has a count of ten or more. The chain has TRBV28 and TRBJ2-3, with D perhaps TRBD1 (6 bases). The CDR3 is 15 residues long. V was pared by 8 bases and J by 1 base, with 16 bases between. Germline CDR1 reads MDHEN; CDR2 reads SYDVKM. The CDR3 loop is CASLTSRQGTDTQYF. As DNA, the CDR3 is TGTGCCAGCCTAACATCTCGACAGGGCACAGATACGCAGTATTTT.

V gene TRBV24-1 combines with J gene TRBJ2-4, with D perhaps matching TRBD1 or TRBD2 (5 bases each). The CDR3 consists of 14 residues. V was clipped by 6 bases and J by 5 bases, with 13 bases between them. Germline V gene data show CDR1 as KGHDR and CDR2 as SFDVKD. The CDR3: CATSSSGTENIQYF. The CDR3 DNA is TGTGCCACCAGTTCTTCTGGGACCGAAAACATTCAGTACTTC.

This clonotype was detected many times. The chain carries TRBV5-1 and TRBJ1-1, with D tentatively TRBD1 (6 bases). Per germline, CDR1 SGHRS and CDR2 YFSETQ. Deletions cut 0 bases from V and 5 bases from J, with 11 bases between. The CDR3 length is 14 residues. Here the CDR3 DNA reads TGCGCCAGCAGCTTGGGGTCTCAGGGGACTGAAGCTTTCTTT. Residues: CASSLGSQGTEAFF.

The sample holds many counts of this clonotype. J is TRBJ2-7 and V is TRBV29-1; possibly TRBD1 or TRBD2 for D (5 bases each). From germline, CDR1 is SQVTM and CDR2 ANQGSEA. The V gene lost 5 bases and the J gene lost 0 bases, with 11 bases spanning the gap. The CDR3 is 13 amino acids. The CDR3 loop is CSVPGRDSYEQYF. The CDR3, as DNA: TGCAGCGTTCCGGGACGGGACTCCTACGAGCAGTACTTC.

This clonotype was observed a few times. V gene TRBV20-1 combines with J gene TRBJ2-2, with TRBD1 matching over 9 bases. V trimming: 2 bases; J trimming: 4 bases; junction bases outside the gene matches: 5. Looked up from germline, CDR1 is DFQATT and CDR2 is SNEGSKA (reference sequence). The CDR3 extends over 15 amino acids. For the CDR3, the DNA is TGCAGTGCTAGATCCGGACAGGGGACCACCGGGGAGCTGTTTTTT. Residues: CSARSGQGTTGELFF.

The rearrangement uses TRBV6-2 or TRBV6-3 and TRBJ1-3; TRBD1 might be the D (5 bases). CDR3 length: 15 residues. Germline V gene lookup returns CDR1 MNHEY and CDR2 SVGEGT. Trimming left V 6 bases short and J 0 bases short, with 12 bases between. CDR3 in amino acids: CASRSGTYSGNTIYF. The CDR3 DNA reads TGTGCCAGCAGATCCGGGACCTACTCTGGAAACACCATATATTTT.

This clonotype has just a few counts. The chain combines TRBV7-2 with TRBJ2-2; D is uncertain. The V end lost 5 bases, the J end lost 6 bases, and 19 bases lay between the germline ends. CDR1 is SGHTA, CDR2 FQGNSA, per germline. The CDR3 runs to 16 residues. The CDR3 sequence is CASSLTPFFTAGELFF. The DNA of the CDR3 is TGTGCCAGCAGCCTAACGCCCTTCTTTACGGCCGGGGAGCTGTTTTTT.

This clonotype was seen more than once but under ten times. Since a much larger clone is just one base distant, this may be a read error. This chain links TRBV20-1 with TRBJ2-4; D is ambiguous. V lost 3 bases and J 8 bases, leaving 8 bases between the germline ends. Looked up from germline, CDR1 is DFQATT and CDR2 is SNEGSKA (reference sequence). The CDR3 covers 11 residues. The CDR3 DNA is TGCAGTGCTAGGGATCGTCACATTCAGTACTTC. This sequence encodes CSARDRHIQYF.

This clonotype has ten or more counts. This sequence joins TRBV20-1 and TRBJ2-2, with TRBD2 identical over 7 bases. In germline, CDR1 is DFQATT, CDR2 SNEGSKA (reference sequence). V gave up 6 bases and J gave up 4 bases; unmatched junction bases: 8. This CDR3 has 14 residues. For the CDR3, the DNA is TGCAGTGCCGCTCTAGCGGCAGGCACCGGGGAGCTGTTTTTT. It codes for CSAALAAGTGELFF.

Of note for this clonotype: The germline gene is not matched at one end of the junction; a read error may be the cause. CDR3 sequence reads: CSAGDRGATDTQYF. In DNA form, the CDR3 reads TGCAGTGCTGGAGACAGGGGTGCCACAGATACGCAGTATTTT. The chain has TRBV20-1 and TRBJ2-3, with 8 nucleotides matching TRBD1. The CDR3 runs to 14 residues. Germline V gene data show CDR1 as DFQATT and CDR2 as SNEGSKA (reference sequence).

The CDR3 DNA is TGTGCCAGCACCCCGGGGGGGGGGGCCTACAATGAGCAGTTCTTC. Translation: CASTPGGGAYNEQFF. The chain combines TRBV28 with TRBJ2-1, with TRBD2 matching 8 bases. V lost 7 bases to trimming and J lost 2 bases; unmatched junction nucleotides: 7. From germline, CDR1 is MDHEN and CDR2 SYDVKM. This CDR3 has 15 amino acids.

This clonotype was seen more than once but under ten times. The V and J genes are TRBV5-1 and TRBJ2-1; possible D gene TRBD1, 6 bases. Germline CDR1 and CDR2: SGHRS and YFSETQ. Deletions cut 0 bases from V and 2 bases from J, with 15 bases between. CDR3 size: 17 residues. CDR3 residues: CASSLGASGAPYNEQFF. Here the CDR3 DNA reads TGCGCCAGCAGCTTGGGGGCCTCAGGGGCTCCCTACAATGAGCAGTTCTTC.

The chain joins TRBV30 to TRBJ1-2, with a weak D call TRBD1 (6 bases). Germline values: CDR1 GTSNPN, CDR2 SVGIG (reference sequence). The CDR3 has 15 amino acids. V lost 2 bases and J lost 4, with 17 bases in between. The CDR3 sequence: CAWSTDRRSLYGYTF. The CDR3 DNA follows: TGTGCCTGGAGTACAGACAGGCGGTCCCTCTATGGCTACACCTTC.

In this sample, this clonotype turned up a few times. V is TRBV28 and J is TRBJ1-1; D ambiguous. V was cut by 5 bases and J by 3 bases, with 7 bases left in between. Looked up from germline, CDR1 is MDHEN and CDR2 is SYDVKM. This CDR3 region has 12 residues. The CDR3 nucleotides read TGTGCCAGCAGTCAGAGGGACACTGAAGCTTTCTTT. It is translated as CASSQRDTEAFF.

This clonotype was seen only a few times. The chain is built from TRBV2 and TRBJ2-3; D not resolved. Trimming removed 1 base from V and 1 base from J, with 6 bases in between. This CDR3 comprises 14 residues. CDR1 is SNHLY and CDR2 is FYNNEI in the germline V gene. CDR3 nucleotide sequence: TGTGCCAGCAGTGAAGTGACCGGCACAGATACGCAGTATTTT. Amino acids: CASSEVTGTDTQYF.

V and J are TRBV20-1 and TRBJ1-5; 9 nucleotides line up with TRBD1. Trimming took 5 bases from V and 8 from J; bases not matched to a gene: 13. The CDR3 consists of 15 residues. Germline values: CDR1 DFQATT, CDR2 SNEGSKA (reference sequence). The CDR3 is CSAEDPRQGGKPQHF. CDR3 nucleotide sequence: TGCAGTGCTGAAGACCCAAGACAGGGGGGTAAGCCCCAGCATTTT.

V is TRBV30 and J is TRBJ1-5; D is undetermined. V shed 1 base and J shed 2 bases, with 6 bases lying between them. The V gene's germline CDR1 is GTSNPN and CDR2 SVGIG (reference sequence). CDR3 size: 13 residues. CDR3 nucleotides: TGTGCCTGGAGTGATAGGGGCAATCAGCCCCAGCATTTT. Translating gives CAWSDRGNQPQHF.

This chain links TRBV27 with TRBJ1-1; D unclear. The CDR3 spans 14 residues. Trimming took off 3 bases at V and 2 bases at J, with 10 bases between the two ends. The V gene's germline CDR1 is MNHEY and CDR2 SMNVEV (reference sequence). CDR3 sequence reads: CASSFLGRNTEAFF. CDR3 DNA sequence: TGTGCCAGCAGTTTCCTAGGGAGAAACACTGAAGCTTTCTTT.

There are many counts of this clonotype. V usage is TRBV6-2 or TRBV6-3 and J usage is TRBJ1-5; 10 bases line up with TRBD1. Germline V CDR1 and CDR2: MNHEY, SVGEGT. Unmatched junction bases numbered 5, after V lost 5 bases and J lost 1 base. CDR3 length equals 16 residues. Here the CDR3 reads CASSGTGVMSNQPQHF. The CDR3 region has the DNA TGTGCCAGCAGTGGGACAGGGGTGATGAGCAATCAGCCCCAGCATTTT.

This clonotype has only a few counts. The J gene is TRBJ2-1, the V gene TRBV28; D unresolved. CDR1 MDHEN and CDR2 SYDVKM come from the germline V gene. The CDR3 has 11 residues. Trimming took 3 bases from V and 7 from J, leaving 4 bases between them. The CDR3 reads CASSFFNEQFF. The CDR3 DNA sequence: TGTGCCAGCAGTTTCTTTAATGAGCAGTTCTTC.

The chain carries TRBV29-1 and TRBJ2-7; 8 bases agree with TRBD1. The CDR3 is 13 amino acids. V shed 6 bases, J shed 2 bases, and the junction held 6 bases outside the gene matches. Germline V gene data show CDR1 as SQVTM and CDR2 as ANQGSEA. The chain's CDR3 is CSVAGQGPYEQYF. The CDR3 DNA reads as TGCAGCGTCGCAGGACAGGGCCCCTACGAGCAGTACTTC.

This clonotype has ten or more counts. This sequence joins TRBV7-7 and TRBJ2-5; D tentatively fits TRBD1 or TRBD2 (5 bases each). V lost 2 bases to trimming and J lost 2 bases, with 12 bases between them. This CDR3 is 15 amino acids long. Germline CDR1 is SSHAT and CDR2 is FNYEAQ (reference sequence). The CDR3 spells CASSLSGTQQETQYF. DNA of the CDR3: TGTGCCAGCAGCTTATCCGGGACGCAGCAAGAGACCCAGTACTTC.

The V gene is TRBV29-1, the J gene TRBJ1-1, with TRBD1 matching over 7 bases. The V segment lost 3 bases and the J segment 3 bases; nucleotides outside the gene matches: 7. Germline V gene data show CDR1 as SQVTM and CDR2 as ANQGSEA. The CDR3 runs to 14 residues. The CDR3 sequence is CSVEVNRGDTEAFF. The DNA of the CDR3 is TGCAGCGTTGAGGTTAACAGGGGTGACACTGAAGCTTTCTTT.